A selection of T cell receptor beta chains follows, all from one sample in a study of T cell responses to AZD1222 COVID-19 vaccine. Profiling relied on immunoSEQ multiplex PCR, and the TCRdb table lists in-frame clones only, not all of them. The sample yields 150,000 or so clones, roughly nine tenths seen once. This specimen consisted of peripheral blood, obtained on day 0 of AZD1222 vaccination. All receptors derive from an adult in good health. Both conserved end residues are part of each CDR3. D genes are given only for firm matches. Clone size is not always given. Where it is, it says once, few, many or a class for expanded clones.

V gene	D gene	J gene	clone size	CDR3 DNA	CDR3 protein
TRBV6-4	.	TRBJ1-5	.	TGTGCCACCACGGAAGGGGATATAACTACTTCTAGCAATCAGCCCCAGCATTTT	CATTEGDITTSSNQPQHF
TRBV5-1	.	TRBJ1-5	.	TGCGCCAGCAGCCCCGAGGCGGGGAAGGTTCAGCCCCAGCATTTT	CASSPEAGKVQPQHF
TRBV28	.	TRBJ1-1	.	TGTGCCAGCATCCCAGGGGCTTGGAACACTGAAGCTTTCTTT	CASIPGAWNTEAFF
TRBV29-1	TRBD1	TRBJ1-1	.	TGCAGCGTTGAAGACCCGTCTACAGGGGGCGGCACTGAAGCTTTCTTT	CSVEDPSTGGGTEAFF
TRBV6-6	.	TRBJ1-3	once	TGTGCCAGCAGCTCGAAACAGGGTATTTGGAACACCATATATTTT	CASSSKQGIWNTIYF
TRBV7-9	.	TRBJ1-2	.	TGTGCCAGCAGCTTCGACACTGACTATGGCTACACCTTC	CASSFDTDYGYTF
TRBV7-2	TRBD1	TRBJ2-7	.	TGTGCCAGCAGCTTCACCGGGACAGGGGTTTACGAGCAGTACTTC	CASSFTGTGVYEQYF
TRBV27	.	TRBJ1-6	.	TGTGCCAGCAGTCGAAACAGCCGAATGAGCTCCTATAATTCACCCCTCCACTTT	CASSRNSRMSSYNSPLHF
TRBV27	.	TRBJ2-7	.	TGTGCCAGCAGTCCAGGGAGTACCTACGAGCAGTACTTC	CASSPGSTYEQYF
TRBV19	TRBD2	TRBJ2-3	.	TGTGCCAGTAGTATGGGACTAGTTACAGATACGCAGTATTTT	CASSMGLVTDTQYF
TRBV25-1	.	TRBJ2-4	.	TGTGCCAGCAGTGAATCCGGGGTTAAGGGCATTCAGTACTTC	CASSESGVKGIQYF
TRBV6-2/TRBV6-3	.	TRBJ1-5	.	TGTGCCAGCAGTTACTCGACCTGGACAGACCTAAATCAGCCCCAGCATTTT	CASSYSTWTDLNQPQHF
TRBV5-1	.	TRBJ1-1	.	TGCGCCAGCAGCTTGGGAGCCTCTGAAGCTTTCTTT	CASSLGASEAFF
TRBV15	.	TRBJ1-2	.	TGTGCCACCAGTGTGGGTAACTATGGCTACACCTTC	CATSVGNYGYTF
TRBV6-5	.	TRBJ1-1	.	TGTGCCACCCTAGCTAGGGACGGCCGACTTGAAGCTTTCTTT	CATLARDGRLEAFF
TRBV7-9	.	TRBJ2-7	.	TGTGCCAGCAGCTTAGAGACTAGGTCTAGGGCAGAGCAGTACTTC	CASSLETRSRAEQYF
TRBV11-3	TRBD1	TRBJ1-1	.	TGTGCCAGCAGCGAATTAGGGGGCGTAGGCACTGAAGCTTTCTTT	CASSELGGVGTEAFF
TRBV18	TRBD1	TRBJ1-5	.	TGTGCCAGCTCACTGGGACAGACGAATCAGCCCCAGCATTTT	CASSLGQTNQPQHF
TRBV5-1	TRBD1	TRBJ1-1	.	TGCGCCAGCAGCTTGGGGACAGGGTGGGGCACTGAAGCTTTCTTT	CASSLGTGWGTEAFF
TRBV5-1	TRBD1	TRBJ2-5	.	TGCGCCAGCAGCTCGGACAGGGGGGAGACCCAGTACTTC	CASSSDRGETQYF
TRBV7-8	TRBD2	TRBJ2-2	once	TGTGCCGGTATCGGGACTAGCGGGGCCGGACCCGGGGAGCTGTTTTTT	CAGIGTSGAGPGELFF
TRBV11-3	TRBD1	TRBJ1-1	.	TGTGCCAGCAGCTATACAGGGGCGGGGAAGAACACTGAAGCTTTCTTT	CASSYTGAGKNTEAFF
TRBV9	.	TRBJ1-5	.	TGTGCCAGCAGACAACTTGGACGGGACGGGCCGCCTTGGTTGAGGAGCAATCAGCCCCAGCATTTT	CASRQLGRDGPPWLRSNQPQHF
TRBV21-1	.	TRBJ1-1	.	TGTGCCAGCAGCAGGCTACAGGGGGCGAACACTGAAGCTTTCTTT	CASSRLQGANTEAFF
TRBV10-2	.	TRBJ1-5	.	TGCGCCAGCAGGAATTTGGGCGTAGGCCAGCCCCAGCATTTT	CASRNLGVGQPQHF